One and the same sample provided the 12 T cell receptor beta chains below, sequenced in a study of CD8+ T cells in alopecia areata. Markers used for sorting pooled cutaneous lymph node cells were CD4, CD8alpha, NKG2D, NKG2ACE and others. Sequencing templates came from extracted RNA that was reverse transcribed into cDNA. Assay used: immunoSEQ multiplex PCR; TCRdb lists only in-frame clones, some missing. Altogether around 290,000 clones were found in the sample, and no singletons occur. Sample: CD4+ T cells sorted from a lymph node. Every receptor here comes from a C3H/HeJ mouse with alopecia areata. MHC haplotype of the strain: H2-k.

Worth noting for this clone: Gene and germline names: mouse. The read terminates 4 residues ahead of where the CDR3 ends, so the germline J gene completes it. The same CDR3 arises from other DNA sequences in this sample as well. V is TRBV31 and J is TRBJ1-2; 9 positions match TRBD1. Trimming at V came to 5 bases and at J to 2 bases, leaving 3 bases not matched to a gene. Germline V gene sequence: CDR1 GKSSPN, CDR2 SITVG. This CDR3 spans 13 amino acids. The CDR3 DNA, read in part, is TGTGCCTGGCGGGACAGGGCGAACTCC. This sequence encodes CAWRDRANS. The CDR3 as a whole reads CAWRDRANSDYTF.

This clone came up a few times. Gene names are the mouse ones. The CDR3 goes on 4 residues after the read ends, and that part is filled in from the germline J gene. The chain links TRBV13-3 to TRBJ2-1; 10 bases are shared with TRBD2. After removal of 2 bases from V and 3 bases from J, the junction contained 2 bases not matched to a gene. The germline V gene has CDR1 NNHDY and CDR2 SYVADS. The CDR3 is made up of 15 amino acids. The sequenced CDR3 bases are TGTGCCAGCAGTGAGGGACTGGGGACCTATGCT. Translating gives CASSEGLGTYA. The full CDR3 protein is CASSEGLGTYAEQFF.

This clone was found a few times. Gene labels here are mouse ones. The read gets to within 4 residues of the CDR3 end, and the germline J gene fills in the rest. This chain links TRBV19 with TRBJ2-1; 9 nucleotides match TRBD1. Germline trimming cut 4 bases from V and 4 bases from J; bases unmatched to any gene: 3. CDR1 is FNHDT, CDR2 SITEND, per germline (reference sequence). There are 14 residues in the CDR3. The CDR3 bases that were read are TGTGCCAGCAGTGAACAGGGGGCTTATGCT. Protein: CASSEQGAYA. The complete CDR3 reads CASSEQGAYAEQFF.

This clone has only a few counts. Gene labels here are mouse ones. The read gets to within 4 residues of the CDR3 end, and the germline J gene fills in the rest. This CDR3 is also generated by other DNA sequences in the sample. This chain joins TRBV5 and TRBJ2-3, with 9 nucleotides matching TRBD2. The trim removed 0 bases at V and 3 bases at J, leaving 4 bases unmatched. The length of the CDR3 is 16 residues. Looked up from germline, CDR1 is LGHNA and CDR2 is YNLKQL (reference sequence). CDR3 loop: CASSQDWGGAAETLYF. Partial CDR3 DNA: TGTGCCAGCAGCCAAGATTGGGGGGGCGCGGCAGAA.

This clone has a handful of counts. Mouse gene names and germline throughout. CDR3 protein: CASSLGDKPSAETLYF. CDR3 bases read: TGTGCCAGCAGTTTGGGGGACAAACCTAGTGCAGAA. The rearrangement joins TRBV14 to TRBJ2-3; perhaps TRBD1 as D (6 bases). The read terminates 4 residues ahead of where the CDR3 ends, so the germline J gene completes it. The CDR3 runs to 16 residues. CDR1 and CDR2 from the germline V gene are SGHDT and FRDEAV. Trimming left V 2 bases short and J 0 bases short, with 13 bases between.

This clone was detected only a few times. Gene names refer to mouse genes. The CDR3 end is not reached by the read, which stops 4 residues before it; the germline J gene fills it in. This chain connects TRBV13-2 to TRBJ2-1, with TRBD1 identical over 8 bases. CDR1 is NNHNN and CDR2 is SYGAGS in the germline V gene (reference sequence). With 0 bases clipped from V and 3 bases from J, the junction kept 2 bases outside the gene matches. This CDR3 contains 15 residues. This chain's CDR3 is CASGDARGLYAEQFF. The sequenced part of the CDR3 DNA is TGTGCCAGCGGTGATGCCAGGGGGCTCTATGCT.

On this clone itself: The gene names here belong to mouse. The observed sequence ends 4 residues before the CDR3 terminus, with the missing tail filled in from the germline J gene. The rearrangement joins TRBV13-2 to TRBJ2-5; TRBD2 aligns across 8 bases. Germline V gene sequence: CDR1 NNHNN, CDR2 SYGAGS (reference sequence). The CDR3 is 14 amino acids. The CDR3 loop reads CASGDGGGPDTQYF. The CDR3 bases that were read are TGTGCCAGCGGTGATGGGGGGGGCCCAGAC.

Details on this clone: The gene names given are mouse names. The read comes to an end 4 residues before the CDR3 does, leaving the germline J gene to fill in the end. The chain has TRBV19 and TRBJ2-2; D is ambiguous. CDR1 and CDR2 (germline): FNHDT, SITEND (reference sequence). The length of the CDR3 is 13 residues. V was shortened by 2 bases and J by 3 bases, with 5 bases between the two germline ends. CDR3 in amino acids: CASSITHTGQLYF. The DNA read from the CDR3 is TGTGCCAGCAGTATTACTCACACCGGG.

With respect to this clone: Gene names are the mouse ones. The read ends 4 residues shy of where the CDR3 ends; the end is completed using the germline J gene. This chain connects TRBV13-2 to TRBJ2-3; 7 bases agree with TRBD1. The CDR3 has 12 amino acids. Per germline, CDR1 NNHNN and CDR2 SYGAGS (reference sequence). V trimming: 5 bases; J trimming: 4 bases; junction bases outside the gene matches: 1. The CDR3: CASGTGSETLYF. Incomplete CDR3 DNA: TGTGCCAGCGGGACAGGGTCAGAA.

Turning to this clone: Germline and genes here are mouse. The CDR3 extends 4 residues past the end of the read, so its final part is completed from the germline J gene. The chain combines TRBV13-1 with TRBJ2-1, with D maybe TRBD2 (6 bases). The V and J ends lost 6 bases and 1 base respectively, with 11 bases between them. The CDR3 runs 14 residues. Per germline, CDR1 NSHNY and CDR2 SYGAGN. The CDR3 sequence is CASKIGGNYAEQFF. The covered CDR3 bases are TGTGCCAGCAAAATTGGGGGAAACTATGCT.

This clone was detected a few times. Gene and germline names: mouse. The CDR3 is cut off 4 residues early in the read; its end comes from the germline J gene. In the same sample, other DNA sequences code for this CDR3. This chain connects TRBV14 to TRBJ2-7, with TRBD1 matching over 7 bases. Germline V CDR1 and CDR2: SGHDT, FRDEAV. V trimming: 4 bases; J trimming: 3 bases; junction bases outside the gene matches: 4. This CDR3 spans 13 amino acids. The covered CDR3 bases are TGTGCCAGCAGTCCGGGACAGAACTAT. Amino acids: CASSPGQNY. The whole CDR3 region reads CASSPGQNYEQYF.

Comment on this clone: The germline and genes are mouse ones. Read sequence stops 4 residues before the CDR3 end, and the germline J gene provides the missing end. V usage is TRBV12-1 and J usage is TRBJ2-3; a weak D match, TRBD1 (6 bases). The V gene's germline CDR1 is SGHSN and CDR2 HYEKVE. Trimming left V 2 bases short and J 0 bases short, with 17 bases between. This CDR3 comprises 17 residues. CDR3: CASSPSWTASSAETLYF. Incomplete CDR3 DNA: TGTGCCAGCTCTCCTTCCTGGACAGCCTCTAGTGCAGAA.